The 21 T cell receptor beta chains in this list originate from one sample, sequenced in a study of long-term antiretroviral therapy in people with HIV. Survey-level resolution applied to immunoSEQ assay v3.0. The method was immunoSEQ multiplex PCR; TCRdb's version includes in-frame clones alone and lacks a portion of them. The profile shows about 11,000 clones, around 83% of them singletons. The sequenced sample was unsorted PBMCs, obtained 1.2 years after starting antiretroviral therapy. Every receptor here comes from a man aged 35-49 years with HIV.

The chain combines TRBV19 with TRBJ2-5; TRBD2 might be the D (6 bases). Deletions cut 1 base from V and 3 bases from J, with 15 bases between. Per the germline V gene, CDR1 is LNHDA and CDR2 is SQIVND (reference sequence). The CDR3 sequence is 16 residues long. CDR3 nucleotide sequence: TGTGCCAGTAGTATAGCCCGTTTCGGGGGTAAAGAGACCCAGTACTTC. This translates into CASSIARFGGKETQYF.

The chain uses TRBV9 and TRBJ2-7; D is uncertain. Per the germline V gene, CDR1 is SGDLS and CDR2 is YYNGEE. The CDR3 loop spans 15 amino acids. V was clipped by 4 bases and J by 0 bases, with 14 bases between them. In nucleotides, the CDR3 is TGTGCCAGCAGCACTTCGGAGCATATCTCCTACGAGCAGTACTTC. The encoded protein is CASSTSEHISYEQYF.

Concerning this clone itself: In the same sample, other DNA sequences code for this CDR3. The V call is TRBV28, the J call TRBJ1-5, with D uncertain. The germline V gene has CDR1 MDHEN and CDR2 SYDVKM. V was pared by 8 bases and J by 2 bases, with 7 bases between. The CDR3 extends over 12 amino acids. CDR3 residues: CASGGGNQPQHF. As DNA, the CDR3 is TGTGCCAGCGGAGGAGGCAATCAGCCCCAGCATTTT.

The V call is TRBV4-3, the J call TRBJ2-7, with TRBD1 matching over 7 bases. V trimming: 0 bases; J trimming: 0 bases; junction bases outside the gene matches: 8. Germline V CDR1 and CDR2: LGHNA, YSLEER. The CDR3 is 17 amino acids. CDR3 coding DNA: TGCGCCAGCAGCCAAGAGCTCAGACAGGGTGGCTCCTACGAGCAGTACTTC. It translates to CASSQELRQGGSYEQYF.

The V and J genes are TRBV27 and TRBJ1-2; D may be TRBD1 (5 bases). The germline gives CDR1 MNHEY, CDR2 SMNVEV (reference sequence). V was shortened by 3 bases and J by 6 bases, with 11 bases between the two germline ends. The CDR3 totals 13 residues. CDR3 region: CASSFSGNDGYTF. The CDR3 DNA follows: TGTGCCAGCAGTTTTTCAGGGAACGATGGCTACACCTTC.

This CDR3 reads CSVGGDRTYGYTF. CDR3 bases: TGCAGCGTTGGGGGGGACAGAACCTATGGCTACACCTTC. The V call is TRBV29-1, the J call TRBJ1-2; 7 bases are shared with TRBD1. The J segment lost 4 bases and the V segment lost 4 bases, leaving 6 bases of the junction unmatched. The germline gives CDR1 SQVTM, CDR2 ANQGSEA. This CDR3 comprises 13 residues. The whole variable domain, remainder taken from reference TRBV29-1 and TRBJ1-2, is SAVISQKPSRDICQRGTSLTIQCQVDSQVTMMFWYRQQPGQSLTLIATANQGSEATYESGFVIDKFPISRPNLTFSTLTVSNMSPEDSSIYLCSVGGDRTYGYTFGSGTRLTVV.

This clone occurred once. CDR3 in DNA: TGTGCCAGCAGCCAAGTAGTACTCCCCGGGGAGCTGTTTTTT. Its protein product is CASSQVVLPGELFF. The chain carries TRBV14 and TRBJ2-2; no clear D. Germline CDR1 reads SGHDN; CDR2 reads FVKESK. This CDR3 has 14 amino acids. V gave up 1 base and J gave up 6 bases, with 9 bases separating them.

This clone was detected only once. CDR3 DNA sequence: TGTGCCACTCAAACGGGACAGGGTGTTGAAAAACTGTTTTTT. Protein sequence: CATQTGQGVEKLFF. This rearrangement joins TRBV19 to TRBJ1-4; 9 bases are shared with TRBD1. The CDR3 is 14 amino acids. The germline V gene has CDR1 LNHDA and CDR2 SQIVND (reference sequence). Trimming at V came to 10 bases and at J to 7 bases, leaving 10 bases not matched to a gene.

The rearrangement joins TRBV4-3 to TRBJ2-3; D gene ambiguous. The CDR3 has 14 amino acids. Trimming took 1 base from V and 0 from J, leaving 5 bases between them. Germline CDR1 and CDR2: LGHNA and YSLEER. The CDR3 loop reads CASSQGVSTDTQYF. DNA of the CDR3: TGCGCCAGCAGCCAAGGGGTCAGCACAGATACGCAGTATTTT.

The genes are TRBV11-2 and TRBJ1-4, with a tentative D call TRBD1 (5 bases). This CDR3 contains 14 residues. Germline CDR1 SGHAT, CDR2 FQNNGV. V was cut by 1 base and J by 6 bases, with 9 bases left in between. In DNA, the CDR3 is TGTGCCAGCAGCTTAGGAGGGGTAGATGAAAAACTGTTTTTT. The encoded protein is CASSLGGVDEKLFF.

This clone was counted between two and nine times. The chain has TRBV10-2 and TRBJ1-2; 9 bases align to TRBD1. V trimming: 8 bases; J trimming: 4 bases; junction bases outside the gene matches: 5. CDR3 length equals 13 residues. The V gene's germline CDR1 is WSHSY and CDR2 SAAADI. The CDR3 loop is CASLGQGLYGYTF. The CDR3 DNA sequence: TGCGCCAGCTTGGGACAGGGTCTCTATGGCTACACCTTC.

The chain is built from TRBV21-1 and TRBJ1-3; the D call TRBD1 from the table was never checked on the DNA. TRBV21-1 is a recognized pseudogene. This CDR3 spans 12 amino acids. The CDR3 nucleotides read TGTGCCTCAGGCCTCTCTGGAAACACCATATATTTT. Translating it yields CASGLSGNTIYF.

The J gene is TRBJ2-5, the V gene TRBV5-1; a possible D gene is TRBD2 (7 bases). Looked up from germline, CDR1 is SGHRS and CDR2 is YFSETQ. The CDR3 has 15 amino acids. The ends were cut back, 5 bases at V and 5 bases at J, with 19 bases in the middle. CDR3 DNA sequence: TGCGCCAGCAGAATTCACCGGGGGGCGGTGGAGACCCAGTACTTC. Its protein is CASRIHRGAVETQYF.

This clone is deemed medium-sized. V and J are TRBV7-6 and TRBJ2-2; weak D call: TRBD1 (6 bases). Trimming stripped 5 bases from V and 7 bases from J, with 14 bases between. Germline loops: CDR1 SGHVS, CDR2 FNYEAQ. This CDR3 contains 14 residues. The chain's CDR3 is CASSGRGTLGELFF. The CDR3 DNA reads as TGTGCCAGCAGCGGCAGGGGTACACTCGGGGAGCTGTTTTTT.

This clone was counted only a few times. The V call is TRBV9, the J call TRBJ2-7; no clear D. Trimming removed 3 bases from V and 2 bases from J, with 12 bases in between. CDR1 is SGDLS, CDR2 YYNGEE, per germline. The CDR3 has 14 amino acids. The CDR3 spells CASSAPSSPYEQYF. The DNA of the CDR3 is TGTGCCAGCAGCGCCCCGAGCTCACCCTACGAGCAGTACTTC.

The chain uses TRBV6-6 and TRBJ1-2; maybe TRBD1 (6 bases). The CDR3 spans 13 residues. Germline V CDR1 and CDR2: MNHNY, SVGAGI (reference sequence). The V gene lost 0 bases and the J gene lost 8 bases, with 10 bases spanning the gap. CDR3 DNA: TGTGCCAGCAGTTACTCGGGCACAGGGGGCTACACCTTC. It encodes CASSYSGTGGYTF.

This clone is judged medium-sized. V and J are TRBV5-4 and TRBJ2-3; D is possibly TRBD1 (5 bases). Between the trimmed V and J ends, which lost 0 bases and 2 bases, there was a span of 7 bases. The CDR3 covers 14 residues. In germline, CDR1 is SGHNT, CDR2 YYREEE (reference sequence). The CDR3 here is CASSLGQFTDTQYF. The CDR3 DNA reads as TGTGCCAGCAGCTTGGGACAGTTCACAGATACGCAGTATTTT.

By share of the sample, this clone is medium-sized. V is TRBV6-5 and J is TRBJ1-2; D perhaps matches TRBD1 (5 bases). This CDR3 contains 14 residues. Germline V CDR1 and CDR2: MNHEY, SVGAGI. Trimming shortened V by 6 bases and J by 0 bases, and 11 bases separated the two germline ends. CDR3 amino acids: CASSGDGANYGYTF. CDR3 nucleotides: TGTGCCAGCAGCGGGGACGGAGCTAACTATGGCTACACCTTC.

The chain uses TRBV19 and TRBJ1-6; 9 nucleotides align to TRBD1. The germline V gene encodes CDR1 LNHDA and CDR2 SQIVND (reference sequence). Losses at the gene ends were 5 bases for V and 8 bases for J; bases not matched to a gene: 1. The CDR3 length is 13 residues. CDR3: CASSGTGYSPLHF. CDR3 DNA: TGTGCCAGTAGTGGGACAGGGTATTCACCCCTCCACTTT.

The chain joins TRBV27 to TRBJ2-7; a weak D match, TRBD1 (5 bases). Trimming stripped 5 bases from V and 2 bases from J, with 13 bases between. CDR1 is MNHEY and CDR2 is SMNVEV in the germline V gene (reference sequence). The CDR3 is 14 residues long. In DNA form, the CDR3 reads TGTGCCAGCAGTCACAAGGGGCGGACCTACGAGCAGTACTTC. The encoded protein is CASSHKGRTYEQYF.

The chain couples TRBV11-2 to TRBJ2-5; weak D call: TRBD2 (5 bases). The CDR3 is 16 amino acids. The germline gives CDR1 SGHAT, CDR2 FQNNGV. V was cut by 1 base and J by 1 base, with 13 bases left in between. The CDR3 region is CASSLGIEGTQETQYF. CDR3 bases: TGTGCCAGCAGCTTAGGAATTGAGGGAACCCAAGAGACCCAGTACTTC. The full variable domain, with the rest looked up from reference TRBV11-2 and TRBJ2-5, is EAGVAQSPRYKIIEKRQSVAFWCNPISGHATLYWYQQILGQGPKLLIQFQNNGVVDDSQLPKDRFSAERLKGVDSTLKIQPAKLEDSAVYLCASSLGIEGTQETQYFGPGTRLLVL.